The 18 T cell receptor beta chains reported below all come from one sample, sequenced in a study of beta chain features in type 1 diabetes. For these TCRs, the target antigens are not known. Investigators reverse transcribed all isolated RNA, so they sequenced expressed TCRB transcripts. Here immunoSEQ multiplex PCR was the method, and the copy in TCRdb shows in-frame clones only, minus some. The sample includes about 640,000 clones, around 12% of them seen just once. Broader study findings: All four CD4+ subsets of Type 1 diabetes patients contained TCRB CDR3s that were moderately but significantly shorter.

What was sequenced was naive CD4+ T cells from blood. These receptors originate from a man aged 30-40 years with type 1 diabetes.

The genes are TRBV5-1 and TRBJ2-5, with a tentative D call TRBD2 (6 bases). V lost 3 bases to trimming and J lost 3 bases, with 9 bases between them. This CDR3 is 13 amino acids long. CDR1 and CDR2 from the germline V gene are SGHRS and YFSETQ. CDR3 sequence: CASSSVAEETQYF. The CDR3 DNA reads as TGCGCCAGCAGCTCCGTAGCGGAAGAGACCCAGTACTTC.

The chain has TRBV7-9 and TRBJ2-1; possibly TRBD1 for D (6 bases). V was pared by 3 bases and J by 7 bases, with 13 bases between. This CDR3 has 14 residues. The germline CDR1 and CDR2 sequences are SEHNR and FQNEAQ (reference sequence). CDR3 sequence (DNA): TGTGCCAGCAGCTTTACCGGGGACAAGAATGAGCAGTTCTTC. Residues: CASSFTGDKNEQFF.

The chain joins TRBV27 to TRBJ1-2; 9 nucleotides match TRBD1. Germline V gene sequence: CDR1 MNHEY, CDR2 SMNVEV (reference sequence). The length of the CDR3 is 13 residues. Trimming at V came to 5 bases and at J to 4 bases, leaving 2 bases not matched to a gene. The CDR3 DNA follows: TGTGCCAGCAGTCAGACAGGGGGCTATGGCTACACCTTC. Amino acids: CASSQTGGYGYTF.

This chain links TRBV5-1 with TRBJ1-4, with D possibly TRBD1 on 5 matching bases. This CDR3 is built from 13 residues. V was clipped by 4 bases and J by 8 bases, with 12 bases between them. CDR1 and CDR2 from the germline V gene are SGHRS and YFSETQ. CDR3 nucleotides: TGCGCCAGCAGCGTACAGGCAGAGGAAAAACTGTTTTTT. This sequence encodes CASSVQAEEKLFF.

This clone was counted only a few times. The chain has TRBV6-5 and TRBJ1-2; 7 bases are shared with TRBD1. The CDR3 covers 14 residues. The V and J ends lost 7 bases and 6 bases, in that order; junction bases with no gene match: 11. Germline V lookup: CDR1 MNHEY, CDR2 SVGAGI. This chain's CDR3 is CASTLPQGQDGYTF. CDR3 nucleotides: TGTGCCAGCACCCTTCCACAGGGGCAGGATGGCTACACCTTC.

V gene TRBV7-7 combines with J gene TRBJ2-5; D is uncertain. Looked up from germline, CDR1 is SSHAT and CDR2 is FNYEAQ (reference sequence). V was clipped by 0 bases and J by 4 bases, with 6 bases between them. CDR3 size: 13 residues. CDR3 coding DNA: TGTGCCAGCAGCTTAGCTGGTCTAGAGACCCAGTACTTC. It encodes CASSLAGLETQYF.

V gene TRBV9 combines with J gene TRBJ1-5; D is unclear. V gave up 1 base and J gave up 3 bases, with 5 bases separating them. This CDR3 spans 13 amino acids. CDR1 is SGDLS and CDR2 is YYNGEE in the germline V gene. The CDR3: CASSVSFNQPQHF. The DNA of the CDR3 is TGTGCCAGCAGCGTATCTTTCAATCAGCCCCAGCATTTT.

This clone was picked up a small number of times. The chain is built from TRBV7-2 and TRBJ1-2; TRBD1 might be the D (6 bases). Trimming pared 5 bases from V and 7 bases from J, leaving 17 bases between. Germline V gene sequence: CDR1 SGHTA, CDR2 FQGNSA. The CDR3 length is 14 residues. CDR3 region: CASSLRDIQGGYTF. CDR3 in DNA: TGTGCCAGCAGCCTCCGGGACATCCAAGGTGGCTACACCTTC.

This clone was picked up a small number of times. This chain joins TRBV7-2 and TRBJ2-1; TRBD2 agrees at 10 bases. J gave up 10 bases and V 4 bases, and 10 bases lay outside the gene matches. The CDR3 has 15 residues. Germline V lookup: CDR1 SGHTA, CDR2 FQGNSA. CDR3 residues: CASSSSGGEVREQFF. CDR3 nucleotide sequence: TGTGCCAGCAGCTCGAGCGGGGGGGAGGTGAGGGAGCAGTTCTTC.

The chain employs TRBV14 and TRBJ1-1; D gene ambiguous. This CDR3 is 15 amino acids long. The germline V and J ends were trimmed by 1 base and 5 bases, with 14 bases remaining between them. The V gene's germline CDR1 is SGHDN and CDR2 FVKESK. The CDR3 nucleotides read TGTGCCAGCAGCCAAGTCAGTCGGGCCGTGACTGAAGCTTTCTTT. This translates into CASSQVSRAVTEAFF.

The chain links TRBV28 to TRBJ2-4; no clear D. CDR1 MDHEN and CDR2 SYDVKM come from the germline V gene. The CDR3 totals 14 residues. V was shortened by 7 bases and J by 0 bases, with 10 bases between the two germline ends. For the CDR3, the DNA is TGTGCCAGCAACTTACAGCAAGCCAAAAACATTCAGTACTTC. Protein product: CASNLQQAKNIQYF. Drawing the rest from reference TRBV28 and TRBJ2-4, the complete variable domain is DVKVTQSSRYLVKRTGEKVFLECVQDMDHENMFWYRQDPGLGLRLIYFSYDVKMKEKGDIPEGYSVSREKKERFSLILESASTNQTSMYLCASNLQQAKNIQYFGAGTRLSVL.

The CDR3 sequence: CASSVSSYNSPLHF. The CDR3 DNA reads TGTGCCAGCAGCGTAAGCTCCTATAATTCACCCCTCCACTTT. This chain joins TRBV5-4 and TRBJ1-6; D unresolved. Trimming took 4 bases from V and 0 from J, leaving 5 bases between them. The CDR3 covers 14 residues. CDR1 SGHNT and CDR2 YYREEE come from the germline V gene (reference sequence).

The rearrangement links TRBV19 to TRBJ2-2, with 9 bases fitting TRBD1. This CDR3 comprises 15 residues. Trimming at V came to 1 base and at J to 4 bases, leaving 1 base not matched to a gene. Germline lookup yields CDR1 LNHDA and CDR2 SQIVND (reference sequence). CDR3 sequence: CASSIGQGGTGELFF. CDR3 sequence (DNA): TGTGCCAGTAGTATAGGACAGGGGGGCACCGGGGAGCTGTTTTTT.

This clone came up a few times. The V and J genes are TRBV7-8 and TRBJ2-5; D perhaps matches TRBD1 (6 bases). The length of the CDR3 is 14 residues. The V and J ends lost 1 base and 5 bases respectively, with 11 bases between them. CDR1 and CDR2 from the germline V gene are SGHVS and FQNEAQ. In nucleotides, the CDR3 is TGTGCCAGCAGCTTAGTTACAGGGATGGAGACCCAGTACTTC. Its protein is CASSLVTGMETQYF.

This clone was observed a few times. A read error may produce the germline difference seen at one junction end. The rearrangement uses TRBV7-9 and TRBJ2-7, with D perhaps being TRBD1 or TRBD2 (5 bases each). Looked up from germline, CDR1 is SEHNR and CDR2 is FQNEAQ (reference sequence). There are 12 residues in the CDR3. The CDR3 coding sequence is TGTGCCAGCAGCCGGAGTGGGACGAGTGTCCTCTTC. Translation: CASSRSGTSVLF.

This clone was observed a few times. This rearrangement joins TRBV2 to TRBJ2-2; D perhaps matches TRBD2 (6 bases). Germline V gene lookup returns CDR1 SNHLY and CDR2 FYNNEI. This CDR3 spans 15 amino acids. The ends were cut back, 4 bases at V and 4 bases at J, with 13 bases in the middle. CDR3 nucleotides: TGTGCCAGCAGTGTGGAGGGTGGGAGCACCGGGGAGCTGTTTTTT. This sequence encodes CASSVEGGSTGELFF.

A few counts support this clone. For the CDR3, the DNA is TGCGCCAGCAGCCCCCAAGGCCCAGGAGGAGGTTCACCCCTCCACTTT. Its protein product is CASSPQGPGGGSPLHF. The V call is TRBV5-1, the J call TRBJ1-6, with D hard to call. The germline V gene encodes CDR1 SGHRS and CDR2 YFSETQ. V was trimmed by 4 bases and J by 9 bases, leaving 20 bases between them. This CDR3 has 16 residues.

Note on this clone: At one end the junction does not follow the germline gene, possibly because of a read error. This rearrangement joins TRBV10-3 to TRBJ2-5; possibly TRBD2 for D (6 bases). CDR1 and CDR2 from the germline V gene are ENHRY and SYGVKD. This CDR3 has 15 amino acids. The CDR3 sequence is CASSYLGGTGGTQYF. The CDR3 coding sequence is TGTGCCAGCAGTTACTTGGGAGGCACGGGCGGGACCCAGTACTTC.